This entry describes one T cell receptor (beta chain). The PCR ran on 60 Vbeta and 13 Jbeta primers. Libraries were prepared by immunoSEQ multiplex PCR; TCRdb keeps only in-frame clonotypes and omits some of them. Of 110,000 to 150,000 clones listed, roughly 71% are singletons. The entry originates in a study of cytomegalovirus exposure and HLA in healthy donors. V shed 4 bases and J shed 2 bases, with 21 bases lying between them. Germline CDR1 and CDR2: SGHDT and YYEEEE. The CDR3 loop spans 17 amino acids. There were likely unrecorded immune exposures, though donors were nominally healthy when sampled.

The sample taken for sequencing was PBMCs. The chain carries TRBV5-6 and TRBJ1-2, with D perhaps matching TRBD1 (6 bases). This clonotype originated in a man in his thirties or forties in good health and CMV-seronegative. CDR3 in amino acids: CASSPGGFRQINYGYTF. As DNA, the CDR3 is TGTGCCAGCAGCCCGGGGGGCTTTCGACAGATCAACTATGGCTACACCTTC. The variable domain in full, with the rest retrieved from reference TRBV5-6 and TRBJ1-2, is DAGVTQSPTHLIKTRGQQVTLRCSPKSGHDTVSWYQQALGQGPQFIFQYYEEEERQRGNFPDRFSGHQFPNYSSELNVNALLLGDSALYLCASSPGGFRQINYGYTFGSGTRLTVV.